The 6 T cell receptor beta chains below all came from one sample that was sequenced in a study of cytomegalovirus exposure and HLA in healthy donors. PCR amplification relied on 60 Vbeta primers (plus 13 Jbeta primers). Only in-frame clones appear in the TCRdb table, and some are missing; sequencing was by immunoSEQ multiplex PCR. The sample totals fewer than 75,000 clones. Source material: PBMCs. All receptors come from a boy aged 10-17 years in good health and CMV-seronegative.

The CDR3 region has the DNA TGCGCCAGCAGCCCCGACAGGGGCTCTGGGGCCAACGTCCTGACTTTC. This sequence encodes CASSPDRGSGANVLTF. The chain employs TRBV5-1 and TRBJ2-6, with 8 bases lining up with TRBD1. CDR1 is SGHRS and CDR2 is YFSETQ in the germline V gene. After removal of 4 bases from V and 0 bases from J, the junction contained 3 bases not matched to a gene. The CDR3 sequence is 16 residues long.

V is TRBV4-1 and J is TRBJ2-7, with 8 nucleotides matching TRBD2. J was trimmed by 0 bases and V by 0 bases; bases with no gene match: 4. Germline values: CDR1 MGHRA, CDR2 YSYEKL. The CDR3 has 16 residues. The CDR3 reads CASSQDDAGGSYEQYF. CDR3 bases: TGCGCCAGCAGCCAAGATGACGCGGGGGGCTCCTACGAGCAGTACTTC.

This rearrangement joins TRBV27 to TRBJ1-1; D remains unclear. Trimming removed 0 bases at V and 2 bases at J, with 4 bases between. The CDR3 contains 13 residues. Germline V gene sequence: CDR1 MNHEY, CDR2 SMNVEV (reference sequence). The CDR3 protein is CASSLSHNTEAFF. Written as DNA, the CDR3 is TGTGCCAGCAGTTTATCTCATAACACTGAAGCTTTCTTT.

V gene TRBV6-4 combines with J gene TRBJ2-5, with TRBD1 identical over 7 bases. The CDR3 runs 13 residues. V gave up 5 bases and J gave up 2 bases; unmatched junction bases: 2. Germline-derived CDR1 and CDR2 are MRHNA and SNTAGT. CDR3 loop: CASSRDRQETQYF. The CDR3 DNA follows: TGTGCCAGCAGTAGGGACAGACAAGAGACCCAGTACTTC.

The chain joins TRBV5-4 to TRBJ2-7; TRBD1 matches 7 bases. The V gene's germline CDR1 is SGHNT and CDR2 YYREEE (reference sequence). The CDR3 spans 15 residues. The junction had 7 bases not matched to a gene; V was cut back by 3 bases and J by 1 base. This CDR3 reads CASSSRTGPSYEQYF. DNA of the CDR3: TGTGCCAGCAGCTCTCGGACAGGTCCTTCCTACGAGCAGTACTTC.

V and J are TRBV7-9 and TRBJ2-5; 9 bases match TRBD2. Germline values: CDR1 SEHNR, CDR2 FQNEAQ (reference sequence). Trimming at V came to 2 bases and at J to 9 bases, leaving 4 bases not matched to a gene. The CDR3 contains 13 residues. CDR3 in DNA: TGTGCCAGCAGCTTAACCGCGGGGGGGGCCCAGTACTTC. Protein sequence: CASSLTAGGAQYF.